The 16 T cell receptor beta chains reported below all come from one sample, sequenced in a study of cytomegalovirus exposure and HLA in healthy donors. The PCR employed 60 Vbeta primers together with 13 Jbeta primers. Data came from immunoSEQ multiplex PCR; TCRdb stores just in-frame clones and leaves some out. The sample lists about 64,000 clones; approximately 58% were seen once. Source material: PBMCs. Source of these receptors: a woman between 50 and 59 years old in good health and CMV-seronegative.

The DNA of the CDR3 is TGTGCCAGCAGCGCGGGGGACGGACCCTCCTACGAGCAGTACTTC. Translating gives CASSAGDGPSYEQYF. The chain uses TRBV9 and TRBJ2-7; D possibly corresponds to TRBD2 (6 bases). V shed 3 bases and J shed 0 bases, with 13 bases lying between them. Germline V gene lookup returns CDR1 SGDLS and CDR2 YYNGEE. This CDR3 has 15 residues.

In this sample, this clone turned up once. V is TRBV29-1 and J is TRBJ2-1, with 8 nucleotides matching TRBD2. V shed 7 bases and J 6 bases; nucleotides not matched to a gene: 8. The CDR3 runs 13 residues. Looked up from germline, CDR1 is SQVTM and CDR2 is ANQGSEA. The CDR3 DNA is TGCAGCGGTAGACAAAGCGGGGGCAATGAGCAGTTCTTC. Protein: CSGRQSGGNEQFF.

This chain links TRBV25-1 with TRBJ1-5; D is perhaps TRBD1 (5 bases). Germline CDR1 reads MGHDK; CDR2 reads SYGVNS. Trimming took off 4 bases at V and 6 bases at J, with 10 bases between the two ends. The CDR3 loop spans 13 amino acids. In DNA form, the CDR3 reads TGTGCCAGCAGTGGACCTCAGGGTCAGCCCCAGCATTTT. Amino acids: CASSGPQGQPQHF.

The V call is TRBV2, the J call TRBJ1-1; 9 bases are shared with TRBD1. Germline CDR1 is SNHLY and CDR2 is FYNNEI. The CDR3 sequence is 15 residues long. With V trimmed by 5 bases and J by 4 bases, 8 bases remained unmatched. CDR3 sequence (DNA): TGTGCCAGCAGTAGGACTGGGACAGGGACCACTGAAGCTTTCTTT. Protein: CASSRTGTGTTEAFF. Supplemented by reference TRBV2 and TRBJ1-1, the full variable domain reads EPEVTQTPSHQVTQMGQEVILRCVPISNHLYFYWYRQILGQKVEFLVSFYNNEISEKSEIFDDQFSVERPDGSNFTLKIRSTKLEDSAMYFCASSRTGTGTTEAFFGQGTRLTVV.

V gene TRBV5-1 combines with J gene TRBJ1-5; D ambiguous. CDR3 size: 15 residues. From germline, CDR1 is SGHRS and CDR2 YFSETQ. The germline V and J ends were trimmed by 0 bases and 0 bases, with 7 bases remaining between them. The CDR3 region is CASSLDGHSNQPQHF. For the CDR3, the DNA is TGCGCCAGCAGCTTGGACGGTCATAGCAATCAGCCCCAGCATTTT.

This chain links TRBV5-1 with TRBJ1-5; 8 nucleotides agree with TRBD1. The CDR3 runs 15 residues. The ends lost 0 bases at V and 5 bases at J; junction bases unmatched: 4. Germline V gene sequence: CDR1 SGHRS, CDR2 YFSETQ. Here the CDR3 DNA reads TGCGCCAGCAGCTTGGTGCCAGGGGGCTATCAGCCCCAGCATTTT. Amino acid sequence: CASSLVPGGYQPQHF.

The genes are TRBV7-6 and TRBJ1-3, with no clear D. The CDR3 extends over 17 amino acids. Germline loops: CDR1 SGHVS, CDR2 FNYEAQ. The V gene lost 0 bases and the J gene lost 0 bases, with 12 bases spanning the gap. CDR3 amino acids: CASSLASGIISGNTIYF. The CDR3 DNA sequence: TGTGCCAGCAGCTTAGCCTCCGGGATTATCTCTGGAAACACCATATATTTT.

The rearrangement uses TRBV2 and TRBJ1-1, with TRBD1 identical over 7 bases. V was pared by 4 bases and J by 3 bases, with 5 bases of the junction left unmatched. Germline-derived CDR1 and CDR2 are SNHLY and FYNNEI. The CDR3 contains 14 residues. CDR3 bases: TGTGCCAGCAGTGTGAACAGGGGCTACACTGAAGCTTTCTTT. Protein sequence: CASSVNRGYTEAFF.

The chain combines TRBV19 with TRBJ1-5; TRBD1 might be the D (5 bases). Germline CDR1 and CDR2: LNHDA and SQIVND (reference sequence). V dropped 5 bases and J dropped 6 bases, with 14 bases sitting between them. The CDR3 has 14 amino acids. Here the CDR3 DNA reads TGTGCCAGTAGTTCCGCCAGGGAAAGTCAGCCCCAGCATTTT. Protein sequence: CASSSARESQPQHF.

The CDR3 DNA reads TGTGCCTGGAGCCCTGACGAGCTAGCGGGAGGCACGCAGTATTTT. Translating it yields CAWSPDELAGGTQYF. V and J are TRBV30 and TRBJ2-3; 11 bases line up with TRBD2. The CDR3 contains 15 residues. Germline loops: CDR1 GTSNPN, CDR2 SVGIG (reference sequence). Germline trimming cut 3 bases from V and 9 bases from J; bases unmatched to any gene: 11.

This chain uses TRBV5-1 with TRBJ2-3; 9 positions agree with TRBD2. CDR3 length: 17 residues. J gave up 0 bases and V 5 bases, and 10 bases lay outside the gene matches. Germline V CDR1 and CDR2: SGHRS, YFSETQ. CDR3 nucleotides: TGCGCCAGCAGGCCACCCACTAGCGGGTTCAGCACAGATACGCAGTATTTT. Its translation is CASRPPTSGFSTDTQYF.

The rearrangement joins TRBV30 to TRBJ2-3; TRBD2 aligns across 12 bases. This CDR3 has 14 amino acids. Per germline, CDR1 GTSNPN and CDR2 SVGIG (reference sequence). V shed 6 bases, J shed 4 bases, and the junction held 5 bases outside the gene matches. CDR3 DNA: TGTGCCTGCAAGAGACTAGCGGGGGCAGATACGCAGTATTTT. This codes for CACKRLAGADTQYF.

The rearrangement joins TRBV6-5 to TRBJ1-5; 7 nucleotides agree with TRBD1. Germline assignment: CDR1 MNHEY and CDR2 SVGAGI. The J segment lost 1 base and the V segment lost 4 bases, leaving 1 base of the junction unmatched. The CDR3 spans 14 residues. DNA of the CDR3: TGTGCCAGCAGTTCGGACAGGAGCAATCAGCCCCAGCATTTT. It specifies CASSSDRSNQPQHF.

This clone has only a few counts. The rearrangement joins TRBV28 to TRBJ1-4, with 8 bases fitting TRBD1. CDR3 length equals 15 residues. After removal of 4 bases from V and 7 bases from J, the junction contained 8 bases not matched to a gene. Per germline, CDR1 MDHEN and CDR2 SYDVKM. CDR3 loop: CASSSIGQGGEKLFF. The CDR3 coding sequence is TGTGCCAGCAGTTCGATCGGACAGGGTGGTGAAAAACTGTTTTTT.

CDR3 residues: CSVGQGPNIQYF. The CDR3 DNA is TGCAGCGTCGGACAGGGGCCCAACATTCAGTACTTC. This rearrangement joins TRBV29-1 to TRBJ2-4; 9 bases are shared with TRBD1. The CDR3 contains 12 residues. CDR1 and CDR2 from the germline V gene are SQVTM and ANQGSEA. The ends lost 6 bases at V and 7 bases at J; junction bases unmatched: 4. Full variable domain (missing parts from reference TRBV29-1 and TRBJ2-4): SAVISQKPSRDICQRGTSLTIQCQVDSQVTMMFWYRQQPGQSLTLIATANQGSEATYESGFVIDKFPISRPNLTFSTLTVSNMSPEDSSIYLCSVGQGPNIQYFGAGTRLSVL.

In this sample, this clone is medium-sized. The CDR3 bases are TGTGCCAGCTCACCAAATAGGCAGGGGGCCAGTTATGGCTACACCTTC. The encoded protein is CASSPNRQGASYGYTF. The gene calls are TRBV18 and TRBJ1-2; 8 bases match TRBD1. Germline-derived CDR1 and CDR2 are KGHSH and LQKENI. Unmatched junction bases numbered 10, after V lost 2 bases and J lost 5 bases. There are 16 residues in the CDR3. Full variable domain (rest looked up from reference TRBV18 and TRBJ1-2): NAGVMQNPRHLVRRRGQEARLRCSPMKGHSHVYWYRQLPEEGLKFMVYLQKENIIDESGMPKERFSAEFPKEGPSILRIQQVVRGDSAAYFCASSPNRQGASYGYTFGSGTRLTVV.